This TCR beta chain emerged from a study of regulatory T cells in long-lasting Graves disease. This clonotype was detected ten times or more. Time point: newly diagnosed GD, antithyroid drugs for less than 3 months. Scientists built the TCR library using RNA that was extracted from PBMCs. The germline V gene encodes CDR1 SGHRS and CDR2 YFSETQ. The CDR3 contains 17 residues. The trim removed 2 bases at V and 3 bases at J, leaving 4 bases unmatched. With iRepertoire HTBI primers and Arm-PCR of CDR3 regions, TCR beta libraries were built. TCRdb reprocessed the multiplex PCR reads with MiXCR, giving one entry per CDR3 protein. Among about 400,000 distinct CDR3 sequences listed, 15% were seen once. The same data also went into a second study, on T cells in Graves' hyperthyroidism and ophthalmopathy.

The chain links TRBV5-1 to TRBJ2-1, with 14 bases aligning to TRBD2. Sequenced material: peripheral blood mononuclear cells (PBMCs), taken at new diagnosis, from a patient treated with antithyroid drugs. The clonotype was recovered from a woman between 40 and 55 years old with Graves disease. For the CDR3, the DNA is TGCGCCAGCAGCTTCACCGGACTAGCGGGAGGCTACAATGAGCAGTTCTTC. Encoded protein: CASSFTGLAGGYNEQFF.